The present entry profiles one TCR beta chain with its context. This clonotype was found a few times. It lacks a known antigen. Base qualities are not at hand, and no much larger clone is one base apart. Library creation used PCR. The sequencing machine was an Illumina HiSeq 2500. Molecular barcoding was employed in the preparation of TCR libraries, with unique molecular identifiers being used to normalize TCRbeta repertoire quantification. TCRdb reanalyzed the raw reads on its own, using fastp at Q25 for trimming and MiXCR for clone calling, and kept in-frame beta chains. Every distinct CDR3 protein forms one entry, paired with its most common genes and DNA. The sample has hundreds of thousands of distinct CDR3 sequences on record, under 15% of them singletons. The ten biggest clones cover roughly 0.77% of the sample. V ends up 4 bases short and J 7 bases short, with an unmatched junction base count of 12. Looking up the germline V gene yields CDR1 SGHDT and CDR2 YYEEEE. The cysteine opens and the phenylalanine closes a CDR3 of 15 amino acids. Only the CDR3 DNA stays, 45 bases, in frame from base 1.

The sample originates from a study of T-cell reconstitution after alpha-beta-depleted transplantation in children (dated by TCRdb to the mid-2010s). A note on the overall study: Using TCR repertoire profiling, the study followed T-cell immune reconstitution in a quantitative way in children after TCRalphabeta/CD19-depleted allogeneic hematopoietic cell transplantation. The paper's findings and limits, for the study overall: The apparently early recovery of alphabetaT-cell counts about two months after transplant reportedly depended on only several hundred rapidly expanded clones that came from non-depleted graft cells. The frequencies of hyperexpanded clones fell over the following months, and after one year, T-cell counts and TCRbeta diversity were mostly attributed to newly produced T cells. In some patients, the high TCRbeta diversity seen at day 60 was put down to recipient T cells and intrathymic progenitors that had survived conditioning.

The treatment or condition tag for this specimen amounts to: allogeneic hematopoietic cell transplantation with graft depleted of TCRalphabeta T cells and CD19 B cells. The transplant recipients were children given TCRalphabeta/CD19-depleted allogeneic hematopoietic cell grafts. Sequenced material: PBMCs, taken before TCRalphabeta/CD19-depleted stem cell transplant. The source is a girl aged 2 to 9 with congenital amegakaryocytic thrombocytopenia, due to receive a stem cell transplant. The rearrangement joined TRBV5-6 to TRBJ2-3; 7 central bases correspond to TRBD1. The DNA sequence is as follows: TGTGCCAGCAGCCATAATTCAGGGGGAAGGCATACGCAGTATTTT. Its protein is CASSHNSGGRHTQYF.